This T cell receptor beta chain was documented in a study of OX40 agonist ivuxolimab in advanced cancers. On the study more broadly: Ivuxolimab, an agonist antibody against OX40 (CD134), was given to patients. Each patient was given ivuxolimab into a vein every 2 weeks, at 0.01 to 10 mg/kg.

CDR3 length: 16 residues. The V gene lost 6 bases and the J gene lost 3 bases, with 18 bases spanning the gap. CDR1 is LNHDA and CDR2 is SQIVND in the germline V gene (reference sequence). Measured with immunoSEQ multiplex PCR; TCRdb has only the in-frame clones, and not every one. The sample includes more than 60,000 clones, about 77% of them seen just once. The table lists this clone with a few counts. Autoimmune disease history or systemic immunosuppression was exclusionary. The investigators sampled blood at baseline, at cycle 4 day 1, and at cycle 7 day 1. Source: CD4+ or CD8+ T cells sorted from blood, taken in a trial of the OX40 agonist ivuxolimab. The sequence came from an adult with an advanced solid tumor such as melanoma, head and neck, liver or kidney cancer. The chain has TRBV19 and TRBJ1-3, with D maybe TRBD1 (6 bases). The CDR3 here is CASSRLGTFYGNTIYF. Written as DNA, the CDR3 is TGTGCCAGTAGCCGGTTGGGGACATTCTATGGAAACACCATATATTTT.